This T cell receptor beta chain was obtained from a study of human T cells and chemical hapten exposure. Overall study results and limits: High-frequency TCRs, those above 1 in 1000, stayed the same after DPC sensitization. Patch test scores rose with PT1 expanded TCR counts, a positive correlation.

The CDR3 has 13 amino acids. The J segment lost 2 bases and the V segment lost 4 bases, leaving 1 base of the junction unmatched. CDR1 and CDR2 (germline): MDHEN, SYDVKM. This clonotype was observed a few times. Its antigen is currently unknown. Time point reported: patch test 1, 2 weeks after DPC sensitization. The treatment was: therapeutic diphenylcyclopropenone sensitization with weekly scalp DPC. Venepuncture was done earlier than the placement of each patch test. Per the original data handling: Counting gave a median of around 100,000 TCRs per sample, with values ranging from 23,224 to 690,600. TCRdb re-called the RACE reads with MiXCR, one entry per CDR3 protein. The authors' filters were not applied to this entry. The profile shows under 150,000 distinct CDR3 sequences, roughly an eighth of them singletons.

The origin of this receptor is a woman aged 45-65 years with alopecia areata. Some clones in this sample may be carry-over from other donors' samples. This rearrangement joins TRBV28 to TRBJ1-2, with 7 bases identical to TRBD1. This sample comprised whole blood, obtained in connection with sensitization to the hapten diphenylcyclopropenone (DPC). The CDR3 DNA is TGTGCCAGCAGTTCGGGACAGAACTATGGCTACACCTTC. Its translation: CASSSGQNYGYTF.